This T cell receptor beta chain was captured in a study of T cells after posttransplantation cyclophosphamide. Study conclusions and caveats: Recipient CMV seropositivity and CMV reactivation strongly tracked TRB clonality. TRB overlap between skin or GI tissue T cells and blood was limited. Later post-transplant blood repertoires were often dominated by donor CD8+ memory clones.

Measured with immunoSEQ multiplex PCR; TCRdb has only the in-frame clones, and not every one. The data hold 28,000 or so clones, with 80% to 90% observed a single time. Peripheral blood was collected from the related graft donor on the marrow donation day. A remark on this clone: The target antigen is unknown.

This clonotype originated in a man between 50 and 59 years old. The specimen was PBMCs.

The CDR3 loop reads CASSWRAGGGYNEQFF. DNA for the CDR3: TGTGCCAGCAGTTGGCGGGCGGGAGGGGGATACAATGAGCAGTTCTTC. This chain joins TRBV27 and TRBJ2-1; 9 bases are shared with TRBD2. The CDR3 extends over 16 amino acids. Trimming took 4 bases from V and 4 from J; bases not matched to a gene: 8. Germline CDR1 reads MNHEY; CDR2 reads SMNVEV (reference sequence).